Described below is a single T cell receptor beta chain sequence and its context. This sample was included in a study of blood T cell repertoires in COVID-19. Whole-study context: T cells, B-cell-depleted T cells, or PBMCs supplied cDNA or gDNA.

The germline V and J ends were trimmed by 5 bases and 2 bases, with 19 bases remaining between them. The germline V gene encodes CDR1 MDHEN and CDR2 SYDVKM. This CDR3 is 16 amino acids long. In the authors' workflow: Estimates of nucleated cell counts were drawn from the amplification of reference gene primers. Method: immunoSEQ multiplex PCR; TCRdb's copy keeps in-frame clones and lacks some. Clonal size and the V and J genes are those of that table, whereas D and trimming came from the DNA. The sample records 250,000 to 350,000 clones, around 86% being singletons. V and J are TRBV28 and TRBJ2-7, with D possibly matching TRBD2 (6 bases). This clonotype was obtained from a woman aged 25 to 45 who had recovered from COVID-19. The sample was peripheral blood. In nucleotides, the CDR3 is TGTGCCAGCAGTCCGATACCGGGAGACGGGGCCTACGAGCAGTACTTC. Residues: CASSPIPGDGAYEQYF.